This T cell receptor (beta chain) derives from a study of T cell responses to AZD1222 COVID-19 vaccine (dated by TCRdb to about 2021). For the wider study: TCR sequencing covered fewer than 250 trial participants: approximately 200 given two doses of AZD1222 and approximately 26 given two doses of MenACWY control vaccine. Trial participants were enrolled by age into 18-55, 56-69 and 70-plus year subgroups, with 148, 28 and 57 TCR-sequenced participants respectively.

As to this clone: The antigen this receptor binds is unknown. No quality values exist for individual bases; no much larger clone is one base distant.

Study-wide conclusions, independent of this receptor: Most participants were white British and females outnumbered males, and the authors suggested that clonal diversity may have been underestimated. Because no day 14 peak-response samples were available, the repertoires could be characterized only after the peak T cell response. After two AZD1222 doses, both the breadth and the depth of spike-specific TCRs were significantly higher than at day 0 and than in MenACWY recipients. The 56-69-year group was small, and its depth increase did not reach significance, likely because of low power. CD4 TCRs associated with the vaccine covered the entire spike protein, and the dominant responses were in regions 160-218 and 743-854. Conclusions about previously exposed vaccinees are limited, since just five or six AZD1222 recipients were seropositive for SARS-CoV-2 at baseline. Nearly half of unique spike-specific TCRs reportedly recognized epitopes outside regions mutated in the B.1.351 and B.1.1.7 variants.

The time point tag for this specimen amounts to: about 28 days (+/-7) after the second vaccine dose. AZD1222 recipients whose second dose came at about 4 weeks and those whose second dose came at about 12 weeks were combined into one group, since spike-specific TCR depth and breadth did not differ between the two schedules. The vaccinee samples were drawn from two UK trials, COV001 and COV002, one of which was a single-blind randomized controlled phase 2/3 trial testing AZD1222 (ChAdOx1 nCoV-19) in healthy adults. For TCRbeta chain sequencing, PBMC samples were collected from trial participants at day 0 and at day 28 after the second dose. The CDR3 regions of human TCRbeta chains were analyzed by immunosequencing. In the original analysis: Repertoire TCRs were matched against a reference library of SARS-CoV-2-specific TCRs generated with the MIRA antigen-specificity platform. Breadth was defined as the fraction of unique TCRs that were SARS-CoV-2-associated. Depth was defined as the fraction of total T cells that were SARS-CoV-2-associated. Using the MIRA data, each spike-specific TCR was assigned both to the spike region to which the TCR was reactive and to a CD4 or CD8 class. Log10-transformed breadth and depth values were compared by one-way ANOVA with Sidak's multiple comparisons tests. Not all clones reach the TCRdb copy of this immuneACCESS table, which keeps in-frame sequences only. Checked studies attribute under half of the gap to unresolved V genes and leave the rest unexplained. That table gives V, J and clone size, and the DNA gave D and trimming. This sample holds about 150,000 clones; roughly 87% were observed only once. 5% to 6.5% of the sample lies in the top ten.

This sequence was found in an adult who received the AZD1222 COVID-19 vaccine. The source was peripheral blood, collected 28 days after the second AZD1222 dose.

The CDR3 in this case is CASSLRQGLDNSPLHF. The sequence in DNA is TGTGCCAGCAGTCTACGACAGGGACTCGATAATTCACCCCTCCACTTT. The sequence links TRBV5-4 to TRBJ1-6, and TRBD1 aligns with 7 junction nucleotides. Trimmed from V: 5 bases; trimmed from J: 5 bases; junction bases lacking a gene match: 10. CDR1 and CDR2 were assigned from the germline V gene (reference sequence) as SGHNT and YYREEE. The CDR3 has 16 amino acids, counting the end cysteine and phenylalanine. The retained sequence is limited to the CDR3, 48 bases, with the frame set at the first base.